Below are 13 T cell receptor beta chains sequenced from a single sample in a study of shared clonotypes between healthy human individuals. The repertoire was sequenced with immunoSEQ multiplex PCR; TCRdb's copy has only in-frame clones and lacks some. The data show 850,000 to 1,200,000 clones, more than 65% seen once. Sequences were obtained from memory CD4+ T cells sorted from blood. Subset given: CD45RA-negative fraction. The receptors come from a man between 18 and 29 years old in good health.

The V and J genes are TRBV5-5 and TRBJ1-1, with 8 bases aligning to TRBD1. The CDR3 is 16 residues long. Unmatched junction bases numbered 13, after V lost 4 bases and J lost 5 bases. CDR1 is SGHKS and CDR2 is YYEKEE in the germline V gene (reference sequence). This chain's CDR3 is CASSAQGAVGETEAFF. The CDR3 nucleotides are TGTGCCAGCAGCGCGCAGGGGGCCGTTGGGGAAACTGAAGCTTTCTTT.

The J gene is TRBJ2-3, the V gene TRBV4-1; D may be TRBD2 (7 bases). There are 15 residues in the CDR3. V lost 5 bases, J lost 4 bases, and 16 bases lay in between. CDR1 and CDR2 from the germline V gene are MGHRA and YSYEKL. DNA of the CDR3: TGCGCCAGCAGCGGGGGGGCGGGGGTTTCAGATACGCAGTATTTT. Protein sequence: CASSGGAGVSDTQYF.

This clone was recorded once. V is TRBV5-1 and J is TRBJ2-7; D is perhaps TRBD1 or TRBD2 (7 bases each). Germline CDR1 reads SGHRS; CDR2 reads YFSETQ. The germline V and J ends were trimmed by 4 bases and 1 base, with 12 bases remaining between them. The CDR3 extends over 14 amino acids. The CDR3 DNA follows: TGCGCCAGCAGCGCGCAGGGGGGGTCCTACGAGCAGTACTTC. Its translation is CASSAQGGSYEQYF.

This clone was observed once. The chain combines TRBV25-1 with TRBJ2-1; 7 bases are a match to TRBD1. The V gene end was trimmed by 4 bases and the J gene end by 10 bases; junction bases not matched to a gene: 13. CDR3 length: 15 residues. The germline gives CDR1 MGHDK, CDR2 SYGVNS. In nucleotides, the CDR3 is TGTGCCAGCAGTGCGCCCGAACAGGGGTCCCCCGAGCAGTTCTTC. It yields the protein CASSAPEQGSPEQFF.

V and J are TRBV5-1 and TRBJ2-4, with TRBD1 as a possible D gene (5 bases). The CDR3 length is 16 residues. Trimming left V 0 bases short and J 0 bases short, with 10 bases between. Germline-derived CDR1 and CDR2 are SGHRS and YFSETQ. DNA for the CDR3: TGCGCCAGCAGCTTGGAGATTAGGGGAGCCAAAAACATTCAGTACTTC. Protein sequence: CASSLEIRGAKNIQYF. Variable domain in full (rest from reference TRBV5-1 and TRBJ2-4): KAGVTQTPRYLIKTRGQQVTLSCSPISGHRSVSWYQQTPGQGLQFLFEYFSETQRNKGNFPGRFSGRQFSNSRSEMNVSTLELGDSALYLCASSLEIRGAKNIQYFGAGTRLSVL.

The rearrangement links TRBV5-4 to TRBJ2-3; TRBD2 aligns across 12 bases. The CDR3 loop spans 16 amino acids. V lost 4 bases and J lost 2; bases outside the gene matches: 5. Germline CDR1 SGHNT, CDR2 YYREEE (reference sequence). The CDR3 DNA is TGTGCCAGCAGCCACAGACTAGCGGGAGACACAGATACGCAGTATTTT. Protein product: CASSHRLAGDTDTQYF.

The chain links TRBV5-1 to TRBJ2-3; 11 positions match TRBD2. The germline V gene encodes CDR1 SGHRS and CDR2 YFSETQ. The CDR3 spans 15 residues. Trimming took 4 bases from V and 1 from J; bases not matched to a gene: 2. The CDR3 nucleotides read TGCGCCAGCAGCACACTAGCGGGGGGCACAGATACGCAGTATTTT. Protein product: CASSTLAGGTDTQYF.

This chain uses TRBV19 with TRBJ2-1; 8 bases map to TRBD2. The CDR3 has 15 amino acids. V trimming: 7 bases; J trimming: 5 bases; junction bases outside the gene matches: 10. The germline V gene has CDR1 LNHDA and CDR2 SQIVND (reference sequence). The CDR3 loop is CASTPGGARHNEQFF. As DNA, the CDR3 is TGTGCCAGTACCCCGGGGGGGGCTAGACACAATGAGCAGTTCTTC.

This chain connects TRBV20-1 to TRBJ2-1; no clear D. Germline lookup yields CDR1 DFQATT and CDR2 SNEGSKA (reference sequence). The CDR3 covers 11 residues. Trimming took 5 bases from V and 4 from J, leaving 6 bases between them. The CDR3 loop is CSALDYNEQFF. The CDR3 DNA is TGCAGTGCTCTTGATTACAATGAGCAGTTCTTC.

This clone was observed a handful of times. The rearrangement joins TRBV28 to TRBJ2-5; 11 nucleotides align to TRBD2. With V trimmed by 2 bases and J by 7 bases, 6 bases remained unmatched. Germline CDR1 MDHEN, CDR2 SYDVKM. This CDR3 has 15 amino acids. DNA of the CDR3: TGTGCCAGCAGTTTAAACCCCGGACTAGCGGGGACCCAGTACTTC. Its protein product is CASSLNPGLAGTQYF.

The chain recombines TRBV27 with TRBJ2-2; 9 bases are shared with TRBD1. Per germline, CDR1 MNHEY and CDR2 SMNVEV (reference sequence). The junction had 3 bases not matched to a gene; V was cut back by 6 bases and J by 4 bases. The CDR3 runs 14 residues. This CDR3 is CASSGQGSTGELFF. In DNA form, the CDR3 reads TGTGCCAGCAGCGGACAGGGGAGCACCGGGGAGCTGTTTTTT.

The V and J genes are TRBV14 and TRBJ2-2; 7 bases fit TRBD2. Germline V gene lookup returns CDR1 SGHDN and CDR2 FVKESK. The CDR3 runs to 17 residues. Germline trimming cut 0 bases from V and 1 base from J; bases unmatched to any gene: 5. The CDR3 coding sequence is TGTGCCAGCAGCCAAGACCGGACTAGGATGAACACCGGGGAGCTGTTTTTT. It codes for CASSQDRTRMNTGELFF.

The J gene is TRBJ1-2, the V gene TRBV4-1; no clear D. Germline V gene sequence: CDR1 MGHRA, CDR2 YSYEKL. The CDR3 contains 13 residues. V was trimmed by 0 bases and J by 7 bases, leaving 9 bases between them. The CDR3 region has the DNA TGCGCCAGCAGCCAAGATTATCGGTCTGGCTACACCTTC. Its protein is CASSQDYRSGYTF.